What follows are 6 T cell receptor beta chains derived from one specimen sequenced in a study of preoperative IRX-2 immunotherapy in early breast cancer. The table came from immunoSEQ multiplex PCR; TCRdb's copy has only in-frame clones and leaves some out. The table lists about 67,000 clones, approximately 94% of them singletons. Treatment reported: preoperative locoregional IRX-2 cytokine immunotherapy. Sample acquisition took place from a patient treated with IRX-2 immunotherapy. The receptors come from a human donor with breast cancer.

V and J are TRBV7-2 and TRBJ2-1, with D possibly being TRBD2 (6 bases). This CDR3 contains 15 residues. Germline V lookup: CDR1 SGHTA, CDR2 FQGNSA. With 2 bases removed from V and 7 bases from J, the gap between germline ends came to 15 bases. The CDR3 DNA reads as TGTGCCAGCAGCTTACTAGCGTCTCTATATAATGAGCAGTTCTTC. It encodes CASSLLASLYNEQFF. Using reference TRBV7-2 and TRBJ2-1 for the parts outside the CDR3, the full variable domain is GAGVSQSPSNKVTEKGKDVELRCDPISGHTALYWYRQSLGQGLEFLIYFQGNSAPDKSGLPSDRFSAERTGGSVSTLTIQRTQQEDSAVYLCASSLLASLYNEQFFGPGTRLTVL.

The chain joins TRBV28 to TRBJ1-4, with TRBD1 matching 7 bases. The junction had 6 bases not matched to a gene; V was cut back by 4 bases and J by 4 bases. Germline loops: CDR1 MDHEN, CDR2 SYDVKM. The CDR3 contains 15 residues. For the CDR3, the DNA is TGTGCCAGCAGTTCTTTCACAGGGGTTAATGAAAAACTGTTTTTT. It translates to CASSSFTGVNEKLFF.

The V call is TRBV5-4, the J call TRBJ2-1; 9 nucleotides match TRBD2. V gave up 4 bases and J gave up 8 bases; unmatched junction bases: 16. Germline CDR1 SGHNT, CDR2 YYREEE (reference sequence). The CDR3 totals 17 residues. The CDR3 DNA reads TGTGCCAGCAGCCTTGCCCCCGGGACTAGCCCGGCCCATGAGCAGTTCTTC. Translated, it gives CASSLAPGTSPAHEQFF.

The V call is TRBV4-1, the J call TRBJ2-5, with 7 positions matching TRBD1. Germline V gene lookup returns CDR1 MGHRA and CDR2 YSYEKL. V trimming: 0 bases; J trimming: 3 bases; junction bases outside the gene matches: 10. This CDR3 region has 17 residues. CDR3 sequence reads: CASSQDPPTGMEETQYF. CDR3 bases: TGCGCCAGCAGCCAAGATCCCCCGACAGGGATGGAAGAGACCCAGTACTTC.

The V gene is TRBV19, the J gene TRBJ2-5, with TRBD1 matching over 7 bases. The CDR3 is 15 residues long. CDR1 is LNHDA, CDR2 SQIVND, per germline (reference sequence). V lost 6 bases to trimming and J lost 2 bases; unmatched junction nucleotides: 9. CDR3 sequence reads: CASSLLRQGQETQYF. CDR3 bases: TGTGCCAGTAGCTTGCTTAGACAGGGACAAGAGACCCAGTACTTC.

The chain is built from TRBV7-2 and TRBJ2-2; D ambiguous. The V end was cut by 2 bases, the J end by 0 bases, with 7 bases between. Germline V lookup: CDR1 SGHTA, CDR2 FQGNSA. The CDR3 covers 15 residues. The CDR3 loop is CASSLYITNTGELFF. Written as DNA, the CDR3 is TGTGCCAGCAGCTTATACATAACGAACACCGGGGAGCTGTTTTTT.